The 12 T cell receptor beta chains below come from one sample, sequenced in a study of blood T cell repertoires in COVID-19 (TCRdb year 2020). Library preparation used the immunoSEQ multiplex PCR assay. In TCRdb, the immuneACCESS table is reduced to in-frame sequences with V and J assigned. These tables do not hold every clone; where another copy was compared, an unresolved V gene accounts for under half, and the others remain unexplained. Here the sample has around 400,000 clones; about 89% occur a single time. In total, the top ten clones hold roughly 2% of the sample. The sequenced sample consisted of peripheral blood. These receptors were taken from a woman aged 55-69 years with COVID-19, enrolled during active disease.

The rearrangement joins TRBV29-1 to TRBJ1-2, with D maybe TRBD1 (6 bases). The V end was cut by 3 bases, the J end by 5 bases, with 22 bases between. The CDR3 consists of 16 residues. CDR1 and CDR2 from the germline V gene are SQVTM and ANQGSEA. CDR3 sequence: CSVDSRVVGRGYGYTF. In DNA form, the CDR3 reads TGCAGCGTTGACTCGAGGGTGGTCGGCAGGGGTTATGGCTACACCTTC.

The chain has TRBV7-4 and TRBJ1-5; D may be TRBD1 (5 bases). CDR1 and CDR2 from the germline V gene are SGHVT and SQSDAQ. The CDR3 consists of 16 residues. The germline V and J ends were trimmed by 4 bases and 3 bases, with 16 bases remaining between them. CDR3 bases: TGTGCCAGCAGCTGGGCAGGGATTATGTTCAATCAGCCCCAGCATTTT. This encodes CASSWAGIMFNQPQHF.

CDR3 loop: CASSLDSPGDTQYF. The CDR3 DNA sequence: TGTGCCAGCAGCTTGGATTCTCCGGGGGATACGCAGTATTTT. The chain is built from TRBV5-5 and TRBJ2-3; perhaps TRBD2 as D (5 bases). V lost 0 bases, J lost 6 bases, and 11 bases lay in between. Looked up from germline, CDR1 is SGHKS and CDR2 is YYEKEE (reference sequence). The CDR3 is made up of 14 amino acids.

The chain combines TRBV19 with TRBJ1-2; tentative D call: TRBD1 (6 bases). In germline, CDR1 is LNHDA, CDR2 SQIVND (reference sequence). The CDR3 spans 13 residues. Trimming removed 5 bases at V and 4 bases at J, with 11 bases between. CDR3 amino acids: CASSLTGAYGYTF. The CDR3 DNA follows: TGTGCCAGTAGTCTGACAGGAGCCTATGGCTACACCTTC. The full variable domain, completed using reference TRBV19 and TRBJ1-2, is DGGITQSPKYLFRKEGQNVTLSCEQNLNHDAMYWYRQDPGQGLRLIYYSQIVNDFQKGDIAEGYSVSREKKESFPLTVTSAQKNPTAFYLCASSLTGAYGYTFGSGTRLTVV.

This chain links TRBV5-5 with TRBJ1-6; D gene uncertain. The CDR3 sequence is 16 residues long. Germline values: CDR1 SGHKS, CDR2 YYEKEE (reference sequence). Between the trimmed V and J ends, which lost 4 bases and 8 bases, there was a span of 19 bases. The CDR3 DNA sequence: TGTGCCAGCAGCCGGGAGCCGACTCCCGTTTATTCACCCCTCCACTTT. Amino acids: CASSREPTPVYSPLHF. Looking up the rest from reference TRBV5-5 and TRBJ1-6 gives the full variable domain: DAGVTQSPTHLIKTRGQQVTLRCSPISGHKSVSWYQQVLGQGPQFIFQYYEKEERGRGNFPDRFSARQFPNYSSELNVNALLLGDSALYLCASSREPTPVYSPLHFGNGTRLTVT.

This clone was seen once. The chain recombines TRBV9 with TRBJ1-1, with D perhaps TRBD1 (5 bases). The CDR3 covers 16 residues. V was clipped by 3 bases and J by 2 bases, with 17 bases between them. CDR1 and CDR2 from the germline V gene are SGDLS and YYNGEE. The CDR3 nucleotides are TGTGCCAGCAGCGCCCGACTTGGGGGGTTAAACACTGAAGCTTTCTTT. Translation: CASSARLGGLNTEAFF.

The rearrangement links TRBV16 to TRBJ2-3, with D unclear. The CDR3 consists of 13 residues. The germline CDR1 and CDR2 sequences are KGHSY and FQNENV. V was clipped by 2 bases and J by 3 bases, with 6 bases between them. CDR3 protein: CASSQLRTDTQYF. The CDR3 coding sequence is TGTGCCAGCAGCCAACTTAGAACAGATACGCAGTATTTT.

The rearrangement links TRBV2 to TRBJ1-1; possibly TRBD1 for D (5 bases). The V and J ends lost 1 base and 1 base respectively, with 7 bases between them. This CDR3 has 14 residues. The germline V gene encodes CDR1 SNHLY and CDR2 FYNNEI. The DNA of the CDR3 is TGTGCCAGCAGTGAAGACAGGTCGAACACTGAAGCTTTCTTT. Protein: CASSEDRSNTEAFF.

The gene calls are TRBV4-2 and TRBJ1-6; 7 bases fit TRBD1. CDR1 is LGHNA and CDR2 is YNFKEQ in the germline V gene. This CDR3 is 15 amino acids long. With 4 bases clipped from V and 5 bases from J, the junction kept 5 bases outside the gene matches. The CDR3 sequence: CASSPRDSDNSPLHF. The CDR3 DNA follows: TGTGCCAGCAGCCCCCGGGACAGTGATAATTCACCCCTCCACTTT.

The gene calls are TRBV19 and TRBJ2-5; TRBD1 is a possible D gene (5 bases). Trimming stripped 7 bases from V and 5 bases from J, with 14 bases between. This CDR3 is 13 amino acids long. Germline V gene lookup returns CDR1 LNHDA and CDR2 SQIVND (reference sequence). The CDR3, as DNA: TGTGCCAGTAAGGGCAGGGTCGCCGAGACCCAGTACTTC. Amino acid sequence: CASKGRVAETQYF.

This clone was found once. The J gene is TRBJ2-7, the V gene TRBV10-1; the D is unclear. V was trimmed by 3 bases and J by 3 bases, leaving 12 bases between them. The CDR3 has 14 amino acids. Germline CDR1 reads WNHNN; CDR2 reads SYGVQD (reference sequence). The DNA of the CDR3 is TGCGCCAGCAGTGAACCAGAAATCCTCTACGAGCAGTACTTC. As protein: CASSEPEILYEQYF.

The genes are TRBV7-6 and TRBJ1-5; 11 positions agree with TRBD1. Trimming removed 6 bases from V and 1 base from J; junction bases left unmatched: 5. The CDR3 contains 16 residues. Germline V lookup: CDR1 SGHVS, CDR2 FNYEAQ. The CDR3 loop is CASSPGTGGSNQPQHF. The CDR3 bases are TGTGCCAGCAGTCCCGGGACAGGGGGGAGCAATCAGCCCCAGCATTTT.